This is a list of T cell receptor beta chains from one sample in a study of blood T cell repertoires in COVID-19. Clones were sequenced by immunoSEQ multiplex PCR, and TCRdb holds only the in-frame ones, with some missing. The sample has about 180,000 clones, roughly 85% seen once; the top ten hold more than 7.5%. The specimen was peripheral blood. The receptor set was obtained from a man aged 45 to 65 with active or convalescent COVID-19. Both conserved end residues are part of each CDR3. Each record gives: V gene, J gene, CDR3 protein.

V: TRBV7-3; J: TRBJ2-1; CDR3: CASSLFTDSPGNEQFF
V: TRBV6-5; J: TRBJ1-2; CDR3: CASSTGPLYGYTF
V: TRBV7-9; J: TRBJ2-2; CDR3: CASSSRLAGDTGELFF
V: TRBV5-5; J: TRBJ2-2; CDR3: CASSSGTGGSGELFF
V: TRBV5-4; J: TRBJ2-1; CDR3: CASSPGGSVAYNEQFF
V: TRBV7-6; J: TRBJ1-1; CDR3: CASSLVAGTEAFF
V: TRBV19; J: TRBJ1-1; CDR3: CASSLTGAYTEAFF
V: TRBV6-2/TRBV6-3; J: TRBJ1-5; CDR3: CASSKRTGIGDSNQPQHF
V: TRBV23-1; J: TRBJ2-7; CDR3: CASSQSGQAGDQYEQYF
V: TRBV6-5; J: TRBJ1-1; CDR3: CATAGRGGGTEAFF
V: TRBV9; J: TRBJ2-7; CDR3: CASSVSGSGGPDYEQYF
V: TRBV4-1; J: TRBJ2-6; CDR3: CASSHEGRVLGGANVLTF
V: TRBV27; J: TRBJ2-5; CDR3: CASSLSNRQETQYF
V: TRBV6-5; J: TRBJ2-1; CDR3: CASSQGTGVYNEQFF
V: TRBV19; J: TRBJ2-3; CDR3: CASSIEGQLSTDTQYF
V: TRBV5-6; J: TRBJ2-1; CDR3: CASSLAGVDFF
V: TRBV6-2/TRBV6-3; J: TRBJ2-2; CDR3: CASSYSGDDGELFF
V: TRBV3-1/TRBV3-2; J: TRBJ2-5; CDR3: CASSPRGETQYF
V: TRBV9; J: TRBJ2-7; CDR3: CASSEGPGRYEQYF
V: TRBV6-1; J: TRBJ1-1; CDR3: CASSEVISGDSTEAFF
V: TRBV6-1; J: TRBJ1-2; CDR3: CASSDRVNYGYTF
V: TRBV5-4; J: TRBJ1-2; CDR3: CASSPASEQGAGYTF
V: TRBV4-2; J: TRBJ2-3; CDR3: CASSQDTSGRATDTQYF
V: TRBV3-1/TRBV3-2; J: TRBJ2-5; CDR3: CASSPGFQETQYF
V: TRBV4-1; J: TRBJ1-5; CDR3: CASSKSPRTEEDQPQHF
V: TRBV24-1; J: TRBJ2-3; CDR3: CATSDRVHTDTQYF
V: TRBV5-1; J: TRBJ2-2; CDR3: CASSLISNTGELFF
V: TRBV30; J: TRBJ1-4; CDR3: CAWSSSRKLFF
V: TRBV2; J: TRBJ2-3; CDR3: CASRNQIGTDTQYF
V: TRBV10-3; J: TRBJ2-3; CDR3: CAISETERGGSDTQYF
V: TRBV6-5; J: TRBJ2-7; CDR3: CASSRTGGSYEQYF
V: TRBV4-2; J: TRBJ1-3; CDR3: CASSQNRENTIYF
V: TRBV11-2; J: TRBJ2-2; CDR3: CASSLTFMNTGELFF
V: TRBV7-9; J: TRBJ1-5; CDR3: CASSGGGGNQPQHF